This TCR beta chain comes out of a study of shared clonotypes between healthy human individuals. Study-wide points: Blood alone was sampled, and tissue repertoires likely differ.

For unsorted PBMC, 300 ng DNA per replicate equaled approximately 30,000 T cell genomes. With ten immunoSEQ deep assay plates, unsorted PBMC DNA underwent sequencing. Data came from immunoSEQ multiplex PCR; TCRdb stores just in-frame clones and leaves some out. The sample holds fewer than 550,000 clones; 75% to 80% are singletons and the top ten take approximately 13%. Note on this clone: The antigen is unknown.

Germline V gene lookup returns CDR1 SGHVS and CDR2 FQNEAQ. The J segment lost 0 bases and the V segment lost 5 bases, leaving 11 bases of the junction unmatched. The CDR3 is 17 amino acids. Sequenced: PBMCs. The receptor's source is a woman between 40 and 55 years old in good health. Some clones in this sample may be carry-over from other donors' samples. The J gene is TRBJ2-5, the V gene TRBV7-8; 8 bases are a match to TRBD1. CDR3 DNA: TGTGCCAGCAGCGCGCGGACAGGGCTCGTGTACCAAGAGACCCAGTACTTC. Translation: CASSARTGLVYQETQYF.